Listed here are 29 T cell receptor beta chains from one sample, sequenced in a study of blood T cell repertoires in COVID-19 (TCRdb year 2020). The library was built by means of the immunoSEQ multiplex PCR assay. TCRdb took over this immuneACCESS table, retaining in-frame rearrangements with V and J assigned. Such tables are incomplete; in checked studies, under half of the missing clones stem from an unresolved V gene, and the remainder is unexplained. The sample includes 200,000 to 250,000 clones, with approximately 84% observed a single time. The ten largest clones add up to 1.5% to 2% of the sample. The sample consisted of peripheral blood. The receptors shown here come from a woman older than 75 with acute or convalescent COVID-19.

The chain couples TRBV15 to TRBJ2-7, with TRBD1 identical over 8 bases. V lost 5 bases, J lost 4 bases, and 13 bases stayed unmatched. The CDR3 contains 16 residues. CDR1 is LNHNV and CDR2 is YYDKDF in the germline V gene (reference sequence). CDR3 sequence reads: CATSDYRTGKAYEQYF. The DNA of the CDR3 is TGTGCCACCAGCGACTATCGGACAGGGAAAGCTTACGAGCAGTACTTC.

The V and J genes are TRBV27 and TRBJ2-5; 11 bases line up with TRBD2. This CDR3 contains 17 residues. Germline-derived CDR1 and CDR2 are MNHEY and SMNVEV (reference sequence). J was trimmed by 5 bases and V by 3 bases; bases with no gene match: 11. CDR3 loop: CASSFGLAGRIRETQYF. DNA of the CDR3: TGTGCCAGCAGTTTCGGACTAGCGGGTAGGATCCGGGAGACCCAGTACTTC.

The chain couples TRBV4-3 to TRBJ2-1; 10 nucleotides line up with TRBD2. The CDR3 totals 16 residues. With V trimmed by 3 bases and J by 0 bases, 2 bases remained unmatched. CDR1 is LGHNA and CDR2 is YSLEER in the germline V gene. The CDR3 here is CASSQASGSSYNEQFF. In nucleotides, the CDR3 is TGCGCCAGCAGCCAGGCTAGCGGGAGCTCCTACAATGAGCAGTTCTTC.

The rearrangement joins TRBV7-9 to TRBJ1-2; D might be TRBD1 (6 bases). Germline CDR1 reads SEHNR; CDR2 reads FQNEAQ (reference sequence). The CDR3 contains 15 residues. With 1 base removed from V and 6 bases from J, the gap between germline ends came to 15 bases. The DNA of the CDR3 is TGTGCCAGCAGCTTAGTGGGGGGGGCTCCGAATGGCTACACCTTC. This encodes CASSLVGGAPNGYTF.

The chain uses TRBV19 and TRBJ1-1, with D unclear. Germline loops: CDR1 LNHDA, CDR2 SQIVND (reference sequence). With 5 bases removed from V and 5 bases from J, the gap between germline ends came to 21 bases. CDR3 length: 16 amino acids. In DNA, the CDR3 is TGTGCCAGTAGTCCCCTCGAGGCCGGGAAGAGGACTGAAGCTTTCTTT. This codes for CASSPLEAGKRTEAFF.

The CDR3 bases are TGTGCCAGCAGCTTAAAGGGAGGCTCCTACGAGCAGTACTTC. Translation: CASSLKGGSYEQYF. The chain uses TRBV7-3 and TRBJ2-7, with D tentatively TRBD2 (6 bases). The CDR3 is 14 residues long. Germline assignment: CDR1 SGHTA and CDR2 FQGTGA. Trimming removed 1 base from V and 0 bases from J, with 7 bases in between.

The genes are TRBV19 and TRBJ1-2; no firm D call. Trimming removed 9 bases from V and 4 bases from J, with 15 bases in between. The CDR3 has 13 amino acids. CDR1 LNHDA and CDR2 SQIVND come from the germline V gene (reference sequence). The CDR3: CASGRLAGYGYTF. The DNA of the CDR3 is TGTGCCAGCGGACGCCTCGCGGGCTATGGCTACACCTTC.

A single count supports this clone. The genes are TRBV29-1 and TRBJ2-3; the D gene is possibly TRBD2 (5 bases). This CDR3 comprises 19 residues. Germline CDR1 reads SQVTM; CDR2 reads ANQGSEA. Deletions cut 7 bases from V and 1 base from J, with 30 bases between. The CDR3 nucleotides read TGCAGCGCACGCGCGGTTTCCGGCGGACTCAACTCGGGCACAGATACGCAGTATTTT. Its translation: CSARAVSGGLNSGTDTQYF.

This chain uses TRBV21-1 with TRBJ1-5. TRBV21-1 is marked as a pseudogene. The CDR3 runs 15 residues. CDR3 loop: CASSTRGGWDQPQHF. CDR3 coding DNA: TGTGCCAGCAGCACACGCGGGGGATGGGATCAGCCCCAGCATTTT.

The genes are TRBV18 and TRBJ1-5; D is unclear. The CDR3 spans 14 residues. Deletions cut 2 bases from V and 0 bases from J, with 5 bases between. Germline V gene sequence: CDR1 KGHSH, CDR2 LQKENI. The CDR3 nucleotides read TGTGCCAGCTCACCATTCTATAGCAATCAGCCCCAGCATTTT. Translating gives CASSPFYSNQPQHF.

V is TRBV7-6 and J is TRBJ2-7; 8 bases are a match to TRBD1. The CDR3 is made up of 16 amino acids. The V gene's germline CDR1 is SGHVS and CDR2 FNYEAQ. The J segment lost 4 bases and the V segment lost 0 bases, leaving 8 bases of the junction unmatched. The CDR3 nucleotides read TGTGCCAGCAGCTTAGCGGCAGGGGGCGCGTGGTACGAGCAGTACTTC. Amino acids: CASSLAAGGAWYEQYF.

The rearrangement links TRBV14 to TRBJ2-1; TRBD2 might be the D (6 bases). In germline, CDR1 is SGHDN, CDR2 FVKESK. With 1 base removed from V and 7 bases from J, the gap between germline ends came to 14 bases. The CDR3 sequence is 15 residues long. The chain's CDR3 is CASSQGRVTANEQFF. The CDR3 coding sequence is TGTGCCAGCAGCCAAGGGAGGGTGACAGCAAATGAGCAGTTCTTC.

V gene TRBV7-9 combines with J gene TRBJ1-5; tentative D call: TRBD1 (5 bases). Trimming took off 0 bases at V and 5 bases at J, with 11 bases between the two ends. Germline CDR1 and CDR2: SEHNR and FQNEAQ (reference sequence). The CDR3 runs to 15 residues. The CDR3: CASSLAGRGHQPQHF. CDR3 sequence (DNA): TGTGCCAGCAGCTTAGCGGGTAGGGGCCATCAGCCCCAGCATTTT. The whole variable domain, filled in from reference TRBV7-9 and TRBJ1-5, reads DTGVSQNPRHKITKRGQNVTFRCDPISEHNRLYWYRQTLGQGPEFLTYFQNEAQLEKSRLLSDRFSAERPKGSFSTLEIQRTEQGDSAMYLCASSLAGRGHQPQHFGDGTRLSIL.

The genes are TRBV12-3 or TRBV12-4 and TRBJ1-2; possibly TRBD1 for D (5 bases). CDR3 length equals 12 residues. Trimming left V 3 bases short and J 8 bases short, with 10 bases between. The CDR3 nucleotides read TGTGCCAGCAGTTTTGTGCGGGGGGGCTACACCTTC. This sequence encodes CASSFVRGGYTF.

This rearrangement joins TRBV20-1 to TRBJ2-7, with 7 bases matching TRBD1. Germline V gene sequence: CDR1 DFQATT, CDR2 SNEGSKA (reference sequence). The ends lost 3 bases at V and 0 bases at J; junction bases unmatched: 5. The length of the CDR3 is 14 residues. The CDR3 bases are TGCAGTGCTAGTGGGACAGACCTCTCCTACGAGCAGTACTTC. As protein: CSASGTDLSYEQYF.

CDR3 in amino acids: CASSRDRGSGYTF. In nucleotides, the CDR3 is TGTGCCAGCAGTCGGGACAGGGGCTCTGGCTACACCTTC. This chain uses TRBV12-3 or TRBV12-4 with TRBJ1-2, with 10 bases matching TRBD1. There are 13 residues in the CDR3. J lost 7 bases, V lost 5 bases, and 4 bases had no gene match.

The chain carries TRBV7-8 and TRBJ2-2; 11 nucleotides line up with TRBD1. CDR1 and CDR2 (germline): SGHVS, FQNEAQ. Germline trimming cut 4 bases from V and 4 bases from J; bases unmatched to any gene: 8. The CDR3 extends over 17 amino acids. This CDR3 reads CASSSSGTGGATGELFF. Written as DNA, the CDR3 is TGTGCCAGCAGCTCGTCCGGGACAGGGGGAGCCACCGGGGAGCTGTTTTTT.

As for this clone: This specimen includes other DNA sequences encoding the same CDR3. The chain uses TRBV19 and TRBJ2-7, with D possibly being TRBD1 (6 bases). The CDR3 runs 13 residues. Trimming pared 4 bases from V and 2 bases from J, leaving 9 bases between. CDR1 and CDR2 (germline): LNHDA, SQIVND (reference sequence). The CDR3 spells CASSKTGTYEQYF. In DNA, the CDR3 is TGTGCCAGTAGTAAGACAGGTACCTACGAGCAGTACTTC.

The rearrangement uses TRBV5-1 and TRBJ2-7, with 7 positions matching TRBD1. CDR1 and CDR2 (germline): SGHRS, YFSETQ. This CDR3 contains 14 residues. The V gene end was trimmed by 4 bases and the J gene end by 0 bases; junction bases not matched to a gene: 4. CDR3 sequence reads: CASSTGTDSYEQYF. In DNA form, the CDR3 reads TGCGCCAGCAGCACCGGGACAGACTCCTACGAGCAGTACTTC.

This sequence joins TRBV5-4 and TRBJ1-1, with 7 bases that match TRBD1. The V and J ends lost 5 bases and 0 bases, in that order; junction bases with no gene match: 13. The CDR3 extends over 17 amino acids. Germline V gene data show CDR1 as SGHNT and CDR2 as YYREEE (reference sequence). CDR3: CASRRRQGEVMNTEAFF. The CDR3 DNA reads as TGTGCCAGCAGGCGTCGACAGGGAGAAGTTATGAACACTGAAGCTTTCTTT.

This clone turned up a few times. The J gene is TRBJ1-3, the V gene TRBV9; no firm D call. V lost 0 bases and J lost 0, with 10 bases in between. Per germline, CDR1 SGDLS and CDR2 YYNGEE. There are 16 residues in the CDR3. The CDR3 protein is CASSVGGSHSGNTIYF. The CDR3 DNA follows: TGTGCCAGCAGCGTAGGCGGATCTCACTCTGGAAACACCATATATTTT.

The rearrangement links TRBV9 to TRBJ1-6, with 8 bases identical to TRBD1. After removal of 4 bases from V and 5 bases from J, the junction contained 8 bases not matched to a gene. This CDR3 is 16 amino acids long. Germline assignment: CDR1 SGDLS and CDR2 YYNGEE. CDR3 nucleotide sequence: TGTGCCAGCAGCCCCGAGGACAGGGTCAATAATTCACCCCTCCACTTT. Translating it yields CASSPEDRVNNSPLHF.

The chain joins TRBV28 to TRBJ2-7, with TRBD1 identical over 10 bases. The V segment lost 4 bases and the J segment 6 bases; nucleotides outside the gene matches: 15. Germline V gene data show CDR1 as MDHEN and CDR2 as SYDVKM. The CDR3 spans 17 residues. The CDR3 region has the DNA TGTGCCAGCAGTTCCCGGTGGGGGGACAGGGGCCCAGTCGAGCAGTACTTC. It codes for CASSSRWGDRGPVEQYF.

The V call is TRBV5-4, the J call TRBJ1-2; 8 bases fit TRBD1. The CDR3 runs to 15 residues. From germline, CDR1 is SGHNT and CDR2 YYREEE (reference sequence). The V and J ends lost 4 bases and 3 bases, in that order; junction bases with no gene match: 8. Written as DNA, the CDR3 is TGTGCCAGCAGCAGTAAGACAGGGGAGCACTATGGCTACACCTTC. It yields the protein CASSSKTGEHYGYTF.

J is TRBJ2-3 and V is TRBV11-3, with D tentatively TRBD2 (6 bases). In germline, CDR1 is SGHNT, CDR2 YENEEA. Trimming cost V 1 base and J 2 bases, with 10 bases left between them. The CDR3 is made up of 15 amino acids. The CDR3 coding sequence is TGTGCCAGCAGCTTAGCGGGAGCTCTCACAGATACGCAGTATTTT. Translating it yields CASSLAGALTDTQYF.

The chain's CDR3 is CASSHPPLAGIPDEQFF. In DNA form, the CDR3 reads TGTGCCAGCAGCCACCCCCCACTAGCGGGGATTCCGGATGAGCAGTTCTTC. The rearrangement joins TRBV3-1 (or the pseudogene TRBV3-2) to TRBJ2-1; 10 nucleotides agree with TRBD2. This CDR3 region has 17 residues. J was trimmed by 8 bases and V by 3 bases; bases with no gene match: 13. Germline V gene data show CDR1 as LGHDT and CDR2 as YNNKEL (reference sequence).

This chain links TRBV27 with TRBJ2-7; 8 bases line up with TRBD2. Looked up from germline, CDR1 is MNHEY and CDR2 is SMNVEV (reference sequence). V trimming: 4 bases; J trimming: 1 base; junction bases outside the gene matches: 9. The CDR3 loop spans 16 amino acids. This CDR3 is CASSSTSGGLSYEQYF. In DNA form, the CDR3 reads TGTGCCAGCAGTTCGACAAGCGGGGGCCTTTCCTACGAGCAGTACTTC.

This clone is a singleton in its sample. J is TRBJ2-3 and V is TRBV11-2, with 11 nucleotides matching TRBD1. The CDR3 is 15 residues long. J was trimmed by 1 base and V by 4 bases; bases with no gene match: 1. Per germline, CDR1 SGHAT and CDR2 FQNNGV. CDR3 protein: CASSSGQGGTDTQYF. Written as DNA, the CDR3 is TGTGCCAGCAGCTCGGGACAGGGGGGCACAGATACGCAGTATTTT.

The rearrangement joins TRBV27 to TRBJ2-1; D may be TRBD2 (6 bases). This CDR3 has 18 residues. Trimming took off 3 bases at V and 0 bases at J, with 18 bases between the two ends. Per the germline V gene, CDR1 is MNHEY and CDR2 is SMNVEV (reference sequence). CDR3 in amino acids: CASSFRGRLGSSYNEQFF. The DNA of the CDR3 is TGTGCCAGCAGTTTTCGAGGGAGACTAGGCAGCTCCTACAATGAGCAGTTCTTC.